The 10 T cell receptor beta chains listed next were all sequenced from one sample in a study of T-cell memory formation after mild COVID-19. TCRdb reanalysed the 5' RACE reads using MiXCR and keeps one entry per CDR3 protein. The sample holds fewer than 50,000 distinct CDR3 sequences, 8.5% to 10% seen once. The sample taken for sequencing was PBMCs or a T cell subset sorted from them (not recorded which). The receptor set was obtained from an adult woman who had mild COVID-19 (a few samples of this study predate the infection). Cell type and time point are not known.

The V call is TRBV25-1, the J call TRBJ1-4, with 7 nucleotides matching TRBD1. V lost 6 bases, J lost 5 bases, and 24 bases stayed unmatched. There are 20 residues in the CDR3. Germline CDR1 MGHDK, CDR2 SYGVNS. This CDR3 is CASSHGTAWPRVNMNEKLFF. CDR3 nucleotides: TGTGCCAGCAGCCACGGGACAGCCTGGCCGCGGGTTAACATGAATGAAAAACTGTTTTTT.

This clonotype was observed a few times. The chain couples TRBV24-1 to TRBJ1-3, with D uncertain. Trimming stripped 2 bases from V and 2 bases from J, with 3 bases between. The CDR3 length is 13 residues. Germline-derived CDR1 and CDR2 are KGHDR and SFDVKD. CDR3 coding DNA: TGTGCCACCAGTGATTCCCCTGGAAACACCATATATTTT. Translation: CATSDSPGNTIYF.

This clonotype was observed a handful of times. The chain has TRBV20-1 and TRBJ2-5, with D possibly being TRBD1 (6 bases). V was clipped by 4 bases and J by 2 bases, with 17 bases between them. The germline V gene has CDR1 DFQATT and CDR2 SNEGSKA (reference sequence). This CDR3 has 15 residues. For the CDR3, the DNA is TGCAGTGCTACCGATTACAGGGAGTCTCAAGAGACCCAGTACTTC. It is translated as CSATDYRESQETQYF.

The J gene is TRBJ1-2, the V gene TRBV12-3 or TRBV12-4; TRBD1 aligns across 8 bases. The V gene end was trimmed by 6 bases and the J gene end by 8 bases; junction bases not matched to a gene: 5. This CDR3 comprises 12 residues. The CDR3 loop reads CASREQGGGYTF. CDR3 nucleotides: TGTGCCAGCAGGGAACAGGGGGGAGGCTACACCTTC.

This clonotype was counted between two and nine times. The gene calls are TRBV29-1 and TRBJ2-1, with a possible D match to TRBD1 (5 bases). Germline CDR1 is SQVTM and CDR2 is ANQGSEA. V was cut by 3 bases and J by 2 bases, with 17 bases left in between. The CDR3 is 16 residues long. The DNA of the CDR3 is TGCAGCGTTGATGATGCGCAGAAAGGGGCCTACAATGAGCAGTTCTTC. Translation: CSVDDAQKGAYNEQFF.

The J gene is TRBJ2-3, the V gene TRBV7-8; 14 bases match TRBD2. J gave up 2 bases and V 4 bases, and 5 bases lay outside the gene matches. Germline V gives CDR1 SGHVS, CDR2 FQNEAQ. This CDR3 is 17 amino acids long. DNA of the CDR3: TGTGCCAGCAGCTGGGGACTAGCGGGGGCCCTCACAGATACGCAGTATTTT. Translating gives CASSWGLAGALTDTQYF.

CDR3 sequence: CASSFRGGYEAFF. The CDR3 nucleotides read TGTGCCAGCAGTTTTAGGGGAGGCTATGAAGCTTTCTTT. The genes are TRBV12-3 or TRBV12-4 and TRBJ1-1; tentatively, D is TRBD1 (5 bases). The CDR3 loop spans 13 amino acids. The V end lost 3 bases, the J end lost 7 bases, and 12 bases lay between the germline ends.

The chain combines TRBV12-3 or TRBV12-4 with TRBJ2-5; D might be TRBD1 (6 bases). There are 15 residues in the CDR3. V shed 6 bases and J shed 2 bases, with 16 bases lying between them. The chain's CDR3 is CASRPYMGQQETQYF. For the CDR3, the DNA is TGTGCCAGCAGACCCTATATGGGACAACAAGAGACCCAGTACTTC.

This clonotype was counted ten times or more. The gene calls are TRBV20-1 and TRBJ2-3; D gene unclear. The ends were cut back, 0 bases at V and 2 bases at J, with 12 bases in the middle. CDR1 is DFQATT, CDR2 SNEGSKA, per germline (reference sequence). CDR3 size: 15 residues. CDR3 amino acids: CSARDLKQFTDTQYF. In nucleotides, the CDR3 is TGCAGTGCTAGAGATCTTAAACAGTTCACAGATACGCAGTATTTT.

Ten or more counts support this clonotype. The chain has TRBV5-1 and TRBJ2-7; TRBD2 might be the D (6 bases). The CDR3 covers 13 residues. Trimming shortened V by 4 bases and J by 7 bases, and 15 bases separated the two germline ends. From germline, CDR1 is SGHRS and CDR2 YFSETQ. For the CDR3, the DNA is TGCGCCAGCAGCCAGTCGGGAGCTAATGAGCAGTACTTC. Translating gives CASSQSGANEQYF.